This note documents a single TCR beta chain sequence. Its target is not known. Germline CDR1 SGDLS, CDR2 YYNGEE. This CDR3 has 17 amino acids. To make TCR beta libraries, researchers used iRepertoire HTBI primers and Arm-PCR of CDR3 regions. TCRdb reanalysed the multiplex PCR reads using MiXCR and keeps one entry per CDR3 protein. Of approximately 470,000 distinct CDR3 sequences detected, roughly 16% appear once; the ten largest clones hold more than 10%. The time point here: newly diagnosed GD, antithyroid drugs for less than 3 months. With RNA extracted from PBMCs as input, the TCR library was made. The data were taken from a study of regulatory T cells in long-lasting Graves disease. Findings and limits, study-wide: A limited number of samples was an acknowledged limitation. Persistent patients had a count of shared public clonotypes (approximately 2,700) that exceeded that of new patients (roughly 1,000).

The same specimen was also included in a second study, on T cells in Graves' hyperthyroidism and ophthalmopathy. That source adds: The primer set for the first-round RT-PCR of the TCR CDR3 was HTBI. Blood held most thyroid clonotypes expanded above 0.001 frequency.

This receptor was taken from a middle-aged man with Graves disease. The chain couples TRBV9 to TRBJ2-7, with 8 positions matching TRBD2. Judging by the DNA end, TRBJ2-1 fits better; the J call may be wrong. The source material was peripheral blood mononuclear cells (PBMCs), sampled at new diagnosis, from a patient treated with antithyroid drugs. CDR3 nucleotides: TGTGCCAGCAGCGTTTACACTAGCGGAAGCTCCTACAATGAGCAGTTCTTC. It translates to CASSVYTSGSSYNEQFF.